This passage covers 30 T cell receptor beta chains from one sample sequenced in a study of cytomegalovirus exposure and HLA in healthy donors. Vbeta (60) and Jbeta (13) primers were used in the PCR. Here immunoSEQ multiplex PCR was the method, and the copy in TCRdb shows in-frame clones only, minus some. Among 130,000 or so clones listed, roughly 82% were seen once. The sequenced sample consisted of PBMCs. The receptors originated from a woman aged 18-29 years in good health and CMV-seropositive.

The chain uses TRBV7-3 and TRBJ1-5; D remains ambiguous. V lost 5 bases to trimming and J lost 5 bases, with 10 bases between them. The CDR3 runs 13 residues. The germline V gene encodes CDR1 SGHTA and CDR2 FQGTGA. The DNA of the CDR3 is TGTGCCAGCAGCCTCAGCGCCGATCAGCCCCAGCATTTT. As protein: CASSLSADQPQHF.

The V gene is TRBV7-6, the J gene TRBJ2-5; TRBD2 agrees at 8 bases. Per the germline V gene, CDR1 is SGHVS and CDR2 is FNYEAQ. The CDR3 runs 16 residues. V lost 5 bases and J lost 5; bases outside the gene matches: 13. The CDR3 bases are TGTGCCAGCAGCCCCGGGGGAACGGGGGGGCCGGAGACCCAGTACTTC. Its protein is CASSPGGTGGPETQYF. The entire variable domain, with the rest obtained from reference TRBV7-6 and TRBJ2-5, is as follows: GAGVSQSPRYKVTKRGQDVALRCDPISGHVSLYWYRQALGQGPEFLTYFNYEAQQDKSGLPNDRFSAERPEGSISTLTIQRTEQRDSAMYRCASSPGGTGGPETQYFGPGTRLLVL.

The J gene is TRBJ1-1, the V gene TRBV11-1; unclear D gene. This CDR3 region has 14 residues. Trimming took 7 bases from V and 1 from J, leaving 13 bases between them. Germline V gives CDR1 SGHAT, CDR2 FQDESV (reference sequence). The CDR3 nucleotides are TGTGCCAGCACCCGATGGGAGGAGAACACTGAAGCTTTCTTT. Protein product: CASTRWEENTEAFF. Drawing the rest from reference TRBV11-1 and TRBJ1-1, the complete variable domain is EAEVAQSPRYKITEKSQAVAFWCDPISGHATLYWYRQILGQGPELLVQFQDESVVDDSQLPKDRFSAERLKGVDSTLKIQPAELGDSAMYLCASTRWEENTEAFFGQGTRLTVV.

V is TRBV5-1 and J is TRBJ1-2; a weak D match, TRBD1 (5 bases). Germline V gives CDR1 SGHRS, CDR2 YFSETQ. V gave up 0 bases and J gave up 1 base, with 10 bases separating them. The CDR3 length is 15 residues. The CDR3 bases are TGCGCCAGCAGCTTGGCAGGGTTAGATAACTATGGCTACACCTTC. Its translation: CASSLAGLDNYGYTF. Filled out from reference TRBV5-1 and TRBJ1-2, the complete variable domain reads KAGVTQTPRYLIKTRGQQVTLSCSPISGHRSVSWYQQTPGQGLQFLFEYFSETQRNKGNFPGRFSGRQFSNSRSEMNVSTLELGDSALYLCASSLAGLDNYGYTFGSGTRLTVV.

The V gene is TRBV6-1, the J gene TRBJ1-4, with 9 nucleotides matching TRBD1. Germline V lookup: CDR1 MNHNS, CDR2 SASEGT. J was trimmed by 8 bases and V by 10 bases; bases with no gene match: 8. The CDR3 has 13 amino acids. CDR3 in amino acids: CANTGTGREKLFF. The CDR3 bases are TGTGCCAACACCGGGACAGGGAGAGAAAAACTGTTTTTT.

This clone was recorded only once. The rearrangement links TRBV5-1 to TRBJ2-5; 10 positions match TRBD2. The CDR3 has 15 amino acids. Germline trimming cut 0 bases from V and 3 bases from J; bases unmatched to any gene: 2. Germline V gene lookup returns CDR1 SGHRS and CDR2 YFSETQ. The CDR3: CASSLGLAGEETQYF. CDR3 coding DNA: TGCGCCAGCAGCTTGGGGCTAGCGGGGGAAGAGACCCAGTACTTC.

V is TRBV30 and J is TRBJ2-2; the match to TRBD2 covers 7 bases. Unmatched junction bases numbered 5, after V lost 3 bases and J lost 1 base. Per the germline V gene, CDR1 is GTSNPN and CDR2 is SVGIG (reference sequence). The length of the CDR3 is 15 residues. CDR3 region: CAWSAGTKNTGELFF. CDR3 nucleotides: TGTGCCTGGAGCGCCGGGACTAAGAACACCGGGGAGCTGTTTTTT.

The genes are TRBV27 and TRBJ2-2; 8 positions agree with TRBD2. The J segment lost 4 bases and the V segment lost 6 bases, leaving 10 bases of the junction unmatched. The CDR3 loop spans 16 amino acids. CDR1 is MNHEY and CDR2 is SMNVEV in the germline V gene (reference sequence). For the CDR3, the DNA is TGTGCCAGCAGATTCGACGGGGGGGCCGGCACCGGGGAGCTGTTTTTT. Its translation: CASRFDGGAGTGELFF.

The rearrangement links TRBV5-6 to TRBJ2-5; 13 bases are shared with TRBD2. The CDR3 has 17 residues. V gave up 2 bases and J gave up 0 bases; unmatched junction bases: 4. Per germline, CDR1 SGHDT and CDR2 YYEEEE. The CDR3 bases are TGTGCCAGCAGCTTCGGACTAGCGGGGGCCTACCAAGAGACCCAGTACTTC. This sequence encodes CASSFGLAGAYQETQYF.

CDR3: CASSLVSYNSPLHF. The CDR3 region has the DNA TGTGCCAGCAGTCTCGTGTCCTATAATTCACCCCTCCACTTT. The chain combines TRBV27 with TRBJ1-6; no reliable D call. This CDR3 is built from 14 residues. With 5 bases removed from V and 1 base from J, the gap between germline ends came to 6 bases. The V gene's germline CDR1 is MNHEY and CDR2 SMNVEV (reference sequence).

The chain joins TRBV6-6 to TRBJ2-5; D not resolved. V shed 6 bases and J shed 0 bases, with 11 bases lying between them. Germline V gene data show CDR1 as MNHNY and CDR2 as SVGAGI (reference sequence). The CDR3 sequence is 14 residues long. CDR3 region: CASRSDRDQETQYF. The CDR3 coding sequence is TGTGCCAGCAGAAGTGATCGCGACCAAGAGACCCAGTACTTC.

The CDR3 nucleotides read TGTGCCAGTAAATATGAAGGGACAGCCTATGGCTACACCTTC. Amino acid sequence: CASKYEGTAYGYTF. The chain recombines TRBV19 with TRBJ1-2; 7 bases agree with TRBD1. From germline, CDR1 is LNHDA and CDR2 SQIVND (reference sequence). J gave up 4 bases and V 7 bases, and 9 bases lay outside the gene matches. The length of the CDR3 is 14 residues.

The chain is built from TRBV5-5 and TRBJ1-2, with TRBD1 as a possible D gene (5 bases). CDR3 size: 14 residues. The germline CDR1 and CDR2 sequences are SGHKS and YYEKEE (reference sequence). V lost 0 bases and J 4 bases, leaving 10 bases between the germline ends. CDR3 region: CASSLDQGLYGYTF. For the CDR3, the DNA is TGTGCCAGCAGCTTGGACCAGGGACTCTATGGCTACACCTTC.

This clone occurred once. The rearrangement joins TRBV4-1 to TRBJ2-2, with 8 bases that match TRBD1. CDR1 and CDR2 from the germline V gene are MGHRA and YSYEKL. V trimming: 5 bases; J trimming: 2 bases; junction bases outside the gene matches: 4. There are 15 residues in the CDR3. The DNA for the CDR3 is TGCGCCAGCAGCTCGGGACAGGTTAACACCGGGGAGCTGTTTTTT. Protein: CASSSGQVNTGELFF.

The rearrangement links TRBV6-1 to TRBJ1-1, with a possible D match to TRBD1 (6 bases). The CDR3 sequence is 13 residues long. Germline CDR1 reads MNHNS; CDR2 reads SASEGT. Trimming took off 6 bases at V and 4 bases at J, with 12 bases between the two ends. The CDR3: CASRLQGSTEAFF. The CDR3 region has the DNA TGTGCCAGCAGGTTACAGGGTTCCACTGAAGCTTTCTTT.

The chain links TRBV6-5 to TRBJ2-1; D is perhaps TRBD1 (5 bases). This CDR3 contains 14 residues. The ends were cut back, 5 bases at V and 5 bases at J, with 13 bases in the middle. CDR1 is MNHEY and CDR2 is SVGAGI in the germline V gene. In nucleotides, the CDR3 is TGTGCCAGCAGTAGGGGCCCCTCGCACAATGAGCAGTTCTTC. Its protein is CASSRGPSHNEQFF.

This clone was counted once. The V call is TRBV4-2, the J call TRBJ2-2, with D uncertain. The CDR3 has 12 amino acids. CDR1 LGHNA and CDR2 YNFKEQ come from the germline V gene. V was pared by 4 bases and J by 8 bases, with 8 bases between. The CDR3 DNA sequence: TGTGCCAGCAGCCTGCCAACTGGGGAGCTGTTTTTT. This translates into CASSLPTGELFF.

The J gene is TRBJ2-1, the V gene TRBV30; unclear D gene. Trimming took off 3 bases at V and 5 bases at J, with 11 bases between the two ends. CDR3 length equals 13 residues. From germline, CDR1 is GTSNPN and CDR2 SVGIG (reference sequence). The CDR3 here is CAWSLTENNEQFF. The CDR3 DNA follows: TGTGCCTGGAGCTTAACAGAGAACAATGAGCAGTTCTTC.

The genes are TRBV7-2 and TRBJ2-5, with D hard to call. The V gene's germline CDR1 is SGHTA and CDR2 FQGNSA. V was clipped by 4 bases and J by 5 bases, with 8 bases between them. CDR3 length equals 12 residues. The CDR3 nucleotides read TGTGCCAGCAGCTCTAGAGAGGAGACCCAGTACTTC. Translation: CASSSREETQYF. Complete variable domain (other parts from reference TRBV7-2 and TRBJ2-5): GAGVSQSPSNKVTEKGKDVELRCDPISGHTALYWYRQSLGQGLEFLIYFQGNSAPDKSGLPSDRFSAERTGGSVSTLTIQRTQQEDSAVYLCASSSREETQYFGPGTRLLVL.

J is TRBJ2-7 and V is TRBV11-2; 10 bases match TRBD1. After removal of 9 bases from V and 5 bases from J, the junction contained 7 bases not matched to a gene. Germline V gene sequence: CDR1 SGHAT, CDR2 FQNNGV. The CDR3 loop spans 13 amino acids. CDR3 protein: CASSGDRGNEQYF. CDR3 bases: TGTGCCAGTTCCGGGGACAGGGGAAACGAGCAGTACTTC.

CDR3 DNA sequence: TGTGCCAGCAGCTTGCCGGGAGACTATGGCTACACCTTC. Residues: CASSLPGDYGYTF. The gene calls are TRBV5-6 and TRBJ1-2, with D unclear. Germline assignment: CDR1 SGHDT and CDR2 YYEEEE. CDR3 length: 13 residues. V lost 1 base to trimming and J lost 3 bases, with 7 bases between them.

The chain is built from TRBV2 and TRBJ2-7; 13 nucleotides match TRBD2. CDR1 and CDR2 (germline): SNHLY, FYNNEI. The CDR3 sequence is 15 residues long. V trimming: 5 bases; J trimming: 4 bases; junction bases outside the gene matches: 5. The DNA for the CDR3 is TGTGCCAGCAGTAGCGGACTAGCGGGGGCTTACGAGCAGTACTTC. Translated, it gives CASSSGLAGAYEQYF.

In DNA form, the CDR3 reads TGTGCCAGCAGTTACCAGGTAGGGGTGAACACTGAAGCTTTCTTT. This gives the protein CASSYQVGVNTEAFF. The rearrangement links TRBV5-4 to TRBJ1-1, with D tentatively TRBD1 (5 bases). V lost 5 bases, J lost 0 bases, and 14 bases lay in between. The CDR3 length is 15 residues. CDR1 is SGHNT, CDR2 YYREEE, per germline (reference sequence).

V gene TRBV11-2 combines with J gene TRBJ2-1; 10 positions agree with TRBD2. The J segment lost 3 bases and the V segment lost 5 bases, leaving 4 bases of the junction unmatched. This CDR3 has 15 amino acids. CDR1 is SGHAT, CDR2 FQNNGV, per germline. CDR3 nucleotides: TGTGCCAGCAGCATTAGCGGGGGGCTCTACAATGAGCAGTTCTTC. The encoded protein is CASSISGGLYNEQFF.

The gene calls are TRBV7-2 and TRBJ1-2, with TRBD1 as a possible D gene (5 bases). The CDR3 loop spans 17 amino acids. Germline values: CDR1 SGHTA, CDR2 FQGNSA. The V and J ends lost 0 bases and 3 bases respectively, with 17 bases between them. CDR3 bases: TGTGCCAGCAGCTTAGCGGGGCGGGGGGGGACTGACTATGGCTACACCTTC. It translates to CASSLAGRGGTDYGYTF. Together with reference TRBV7-2 and TRBJ1-2, the CDR3 gives the full variable domain: GAGVSQSPSNKVTEKGKDVELRCDPISGHTALYWYRQSLGQGLEFLIYFQGNSAPDKSGLPSDRFSAERTGGSVSTLTIQRTQQEDSAVYLCASSLAGRGGTDYGYTFGSGTRLTVV.

This clone was detected once. This chain joins TRBV5-4 and TRBJ2-1; 7 bases align to TRBD2. This CDR3 region has 14 residues. V gave up 1 base and J gave up 15 bases; unmatched junction bases: 13. The germline gives CDR1 SGHNT, CDR2 YYREEE (reference sequence). The CDR3 spells CASSLWGTNLGRFF. CDR3 bases: TGTGCCAGCAGCTTGTGGGGGACTAACCTAGGTCGGTTCTTC.

The chain carries TRBV5-6 and TRBJ2-7; TRBD1 aligns across 7 bases. Per the germline V gene, CDR1 is SGHDT and CDR2 is YYEEEE. The trim removed 3 bases at V and 4 bases at J, leaving 7 bases unmatched. This CDR3 is 14 amino acids long. CDR3 sequence: CASSWGTEFYEQYF. CDR3 in DNA: TGTGCCAGCAGCTGGGGGACAGAATTTTACGAGCAGTACTTC.

The chain combines TRBV19 with TRBJ2-5; 10 bases line up with TRBD2. Germline CDR1 reads LNHDA; CDR2 reads SQIVND (reference sequence). The CDR3 runs 20 residues. V was pared by 2 bases and J by 3 bases, with 18 bases of the junction left unmatched. In DNA form, the CDR3 reads TGTGCCAGTAGTATACGAGGGATGGCTAGCGGGGGAGCTCTCAAAGAGACCCAGTACTTC. It translates to CASSIRGMASGGALKETQYF.

The V gene is TRBV7-3, the J gene TRBJ2-5; the match to TRBD2 covers 8 bases. The germline V gene has CDR1 SGHTA and CDR2 FQGTGA. This CDR3 has 15 amino acids. The J segment lost 1 base and the V segment lost 2 bases, leaving 3 bases of the junction unmatched. The CDR3 here is CASSLRGLVQETQYF. CDR3 DNA sequence: TGTGCCAGCAGCTTACGGGGACTAGTCCAAGAGACCCAGTACTTC.

This chain links TRBV5-1 with TRBJ1-6; D is possibly TRBD1 (6 bases). Looked up from germline, CDR1 is SGHRS and CDR2 is YFSETQ. This CDR3 region has 14 residues. Trimming removed 4 bases from V and 12 bases from J, with 17 bases in between. The CDR3 region has the DNA TGCGCCAGCAGCCCGGGGGGAGTGACAGGACCCCTCCACTTT. The encoded protein is CASSPGGVTGPLHF. Combining the CDR3 with reference TRBV5-1 and TRBJ1-6 gives the whole variable domain KAGVTQTPRYLIKTRGQQVTLSCSPISGHRSVSWYQQTPGQGLQFLFEYFSETQRNKGNFPGRFSGRQFSNSRSEMNVSTLELGDSALYLCASSPGGVTGPLHFGNGTRLTVT.